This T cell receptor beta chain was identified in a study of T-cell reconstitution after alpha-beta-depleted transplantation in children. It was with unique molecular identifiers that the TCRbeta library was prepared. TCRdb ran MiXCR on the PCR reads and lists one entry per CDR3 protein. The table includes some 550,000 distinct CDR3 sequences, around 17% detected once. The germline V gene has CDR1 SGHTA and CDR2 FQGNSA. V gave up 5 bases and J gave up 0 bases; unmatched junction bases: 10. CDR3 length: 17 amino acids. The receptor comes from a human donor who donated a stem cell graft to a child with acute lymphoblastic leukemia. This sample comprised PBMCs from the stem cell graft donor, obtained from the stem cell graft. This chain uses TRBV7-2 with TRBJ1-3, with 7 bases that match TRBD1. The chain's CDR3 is CASSTRTGGISGNTIYF. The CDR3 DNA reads TGTGCCAGCAGCACCCGGACAGGAGGAATCTCTGGAAACACCATATATTTT.